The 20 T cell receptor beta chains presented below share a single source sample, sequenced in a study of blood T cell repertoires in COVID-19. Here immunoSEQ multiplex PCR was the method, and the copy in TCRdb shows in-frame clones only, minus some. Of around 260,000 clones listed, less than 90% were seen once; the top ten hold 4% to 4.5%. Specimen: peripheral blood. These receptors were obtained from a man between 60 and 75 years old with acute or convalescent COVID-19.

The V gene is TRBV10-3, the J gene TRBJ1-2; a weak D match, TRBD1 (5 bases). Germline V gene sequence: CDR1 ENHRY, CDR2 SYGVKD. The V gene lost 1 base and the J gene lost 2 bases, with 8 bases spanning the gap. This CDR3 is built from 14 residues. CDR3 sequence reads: CAISELQENYGYTF. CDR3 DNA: TGTGCCATCAGTGAGTTACAGGAGAACTATGGCTACACCTTC.

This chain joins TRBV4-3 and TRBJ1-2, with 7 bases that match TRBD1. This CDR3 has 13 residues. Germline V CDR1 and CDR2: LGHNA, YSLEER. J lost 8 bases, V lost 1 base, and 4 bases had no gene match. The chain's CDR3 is CASSQGDSGGYTF. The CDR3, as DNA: TGCGCCAGCAGCCAAGGGGACAGTGGGGGCTACACCTTC.

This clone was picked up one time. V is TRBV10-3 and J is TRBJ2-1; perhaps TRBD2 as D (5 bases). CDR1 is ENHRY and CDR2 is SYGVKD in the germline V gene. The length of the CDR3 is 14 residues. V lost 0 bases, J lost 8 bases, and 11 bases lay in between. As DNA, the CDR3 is TGTGCCATCAGTGAGTCAGGGAAGGGAGATGAGCAGTTCTTC. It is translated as CAISESGKGDEQFF.

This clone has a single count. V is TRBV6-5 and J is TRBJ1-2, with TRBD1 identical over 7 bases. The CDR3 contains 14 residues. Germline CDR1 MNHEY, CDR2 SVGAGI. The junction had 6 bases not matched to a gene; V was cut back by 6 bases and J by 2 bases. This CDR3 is CASRTTGQNYGYTF. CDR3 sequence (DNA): TGTGCCAGCAGGACGACAGGGCAGAACTATGGCTACACCTTC.

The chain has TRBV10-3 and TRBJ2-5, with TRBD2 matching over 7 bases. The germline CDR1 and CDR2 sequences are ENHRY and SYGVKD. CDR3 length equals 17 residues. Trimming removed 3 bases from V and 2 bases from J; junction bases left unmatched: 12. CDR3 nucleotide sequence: TGTGCCATCAGTGAAGGTTTAAGGGCTAGCGGACAAGAGACCCAGTACTTC. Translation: CAISEGLRASGQETQYF.

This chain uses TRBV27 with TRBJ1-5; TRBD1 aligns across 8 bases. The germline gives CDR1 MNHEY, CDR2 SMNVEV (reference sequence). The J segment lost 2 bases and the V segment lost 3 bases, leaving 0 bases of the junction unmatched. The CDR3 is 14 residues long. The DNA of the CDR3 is TGTGCCAGCAGTTTGACAGGGGGCAATCAGCCCCAGCATTTT. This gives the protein CASSLTGGNQPQHF.

The CDR3 nucleotides read TGTGCCAGTAGTATCGGGAGAGGGACCCCCTACGAGCAGTACTTC. Amino acid sequence: CASSIGRGTPYEQYF. The V gene is TRBV19, the J gene TRBJ2-7, with D maybe TRBD2 (6 bases). The V and J ends lost 3 bases and 2 bases respectively, with 14 bases between them. Germline CDR1 LNHDA, CDR2 SQIVND (reference sequence). This CDR3 is 15 amino acids long.

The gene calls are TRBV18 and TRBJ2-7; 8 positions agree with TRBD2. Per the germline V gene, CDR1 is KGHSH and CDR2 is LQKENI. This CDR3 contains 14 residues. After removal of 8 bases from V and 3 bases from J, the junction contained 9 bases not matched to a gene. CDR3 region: CASARTSSSYEQYF. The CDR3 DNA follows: TGTGCCAGCGCCAGGACTAGCTCTAGCTACGAGCAGTACTTC.

The CDR3 coding sequence is TGTGCCAGCAGTCGGGACAGGGAAGAGACCCAGTACTTC. Translated: CASSRDREETQYF. V is TRBV6-2 or TRBV6-3 and J is TRBJ2-5; 9 bases agree with TRBD1. Trimming cost V 5 bases and J 3 bases; bases outside gene matches: 1. This CDR3 has 13 residues. Per germline, CDR1 MNHEY and CDR2 SVGEGT.

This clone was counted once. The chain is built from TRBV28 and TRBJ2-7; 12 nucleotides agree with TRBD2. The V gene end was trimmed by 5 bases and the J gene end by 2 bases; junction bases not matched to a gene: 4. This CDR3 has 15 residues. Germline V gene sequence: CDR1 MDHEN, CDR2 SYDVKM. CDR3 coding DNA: TGTGCCAGCAGTATCACTAGCGGGGGGCCCTACGAGCAGTACTTC. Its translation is CASSITSGGPYEQYF.

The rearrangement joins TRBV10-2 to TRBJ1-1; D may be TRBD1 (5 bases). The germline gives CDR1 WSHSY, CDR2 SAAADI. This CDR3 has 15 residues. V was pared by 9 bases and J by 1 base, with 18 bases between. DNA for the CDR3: TGCGCCAGTATCCTCGGGGGGAGGAGGAACACTGAAGCTTTCTTT. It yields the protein CASILGGRRNTEAFF.

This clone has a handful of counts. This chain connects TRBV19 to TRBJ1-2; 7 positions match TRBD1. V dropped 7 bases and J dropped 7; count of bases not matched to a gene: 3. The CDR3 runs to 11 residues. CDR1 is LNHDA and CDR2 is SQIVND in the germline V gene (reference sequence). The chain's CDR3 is CASNQGGGYTF. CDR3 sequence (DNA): TGTGCCAGTAACCAGGGGGGTGGCTACACCTTC.

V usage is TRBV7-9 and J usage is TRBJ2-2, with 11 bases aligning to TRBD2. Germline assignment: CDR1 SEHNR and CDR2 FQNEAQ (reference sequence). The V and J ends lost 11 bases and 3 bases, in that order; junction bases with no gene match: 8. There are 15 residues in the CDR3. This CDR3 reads CASKTSGSDTGELFF. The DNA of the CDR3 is TGTGCCTCAAAAACTAGCGGGAGTGACACCGGGGAGCTGTTTTTT.

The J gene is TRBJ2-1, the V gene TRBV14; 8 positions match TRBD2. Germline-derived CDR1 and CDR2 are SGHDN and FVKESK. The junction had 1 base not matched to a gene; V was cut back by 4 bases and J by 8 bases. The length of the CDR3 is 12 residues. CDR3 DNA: TGTGCCAGCAGCCTAGCGGGGTATGAGCAGTTCTTC. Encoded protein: CASSLAGYEQFF.

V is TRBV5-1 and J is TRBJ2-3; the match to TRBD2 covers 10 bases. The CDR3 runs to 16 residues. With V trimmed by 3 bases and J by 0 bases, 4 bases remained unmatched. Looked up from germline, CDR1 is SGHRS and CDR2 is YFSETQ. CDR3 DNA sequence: TGCGCCAGCAGCTCGGGACTAGCGATGAGCACAGATACGCAGTATTTT. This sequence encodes CASSSGLAMSTDTQYF.

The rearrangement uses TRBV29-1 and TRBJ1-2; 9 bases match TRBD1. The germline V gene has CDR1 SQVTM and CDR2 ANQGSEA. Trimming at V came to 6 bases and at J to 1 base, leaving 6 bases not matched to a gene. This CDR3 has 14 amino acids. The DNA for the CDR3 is TGCAGCGTCCGAGACAGGGGGGTTAACTATGGCTACACCTTC. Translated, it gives CSVRDRGVNYGYTF. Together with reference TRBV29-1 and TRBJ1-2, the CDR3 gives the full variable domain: SAVISQKPSRDICQRGTSLTIQCQVDSQVTMMFWYRQQPGQSLTLIATANQGSEATYESGFVIDKFPISRPNLTFSTLTVSNMSPEDSSIYLCSVRDRGVNYGYTFGSGTRLTVV.

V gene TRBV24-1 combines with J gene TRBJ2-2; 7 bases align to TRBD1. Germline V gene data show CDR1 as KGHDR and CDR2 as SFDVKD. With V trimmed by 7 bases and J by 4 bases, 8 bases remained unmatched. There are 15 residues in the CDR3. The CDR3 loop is CATRITGTVTGELFF. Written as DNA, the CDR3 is TGTGCCACCAGGATAACCGGGACAGTCACCGGGGAGCTGTTTTTT.

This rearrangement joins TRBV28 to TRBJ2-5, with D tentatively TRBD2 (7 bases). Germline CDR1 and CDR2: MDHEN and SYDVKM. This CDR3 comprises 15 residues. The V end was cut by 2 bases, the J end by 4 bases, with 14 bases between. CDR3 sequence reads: CASSLGRGARETQYF. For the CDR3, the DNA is TGTGCCAGCAGTTTAGGCCGGGGGGCCAGAGAGACCCAGTACTTC.

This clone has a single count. Here the CDR3 reads CAISESDRSNQPQHF. In DNA, the CDR3 is TGTGCCATCAGTGAGTCCGACAGGAGCAATCAGCCCCAGCATTTT. This chain joins TRBV10-3 and TRBJ1-5, with a tentative D call TRBD1 (6 bases). The CDR3 runs 15 residues. The V end was cut by 0 bases, the J end by 1 base, with 7 bases between. Germline CDR1 and CDR2: ENHRY and SYGVKD.

CDR3 nucleotide sequence: TGTGCCAGCAGCATAGGACTAGCGGCGCCCTACGAGCAGTACTTC. Translating gives CASSIGLAAPYEQYF. The chain employs TRBV11-2 and TRBJ2-7; 10 bases align to TRBD2. The germline V gene encodes CDR1 SGHAT and CDR2 FQNNGV. The CDR3 covers 15 residues. The J segment lost 2 bases and the V segment lost 5 bases, leaving 6 bases of the junction unmatched. Combining the CDR3 with reference TRBV11-2 and TRBJ2-7 gives the whole variable domain EAGVAQSPRYKIIEKRQSVAFWCNPISGHATLYWYQQILGQGPKLLIQFQNNGVVDDSQLPKDRFSAERLKGVDSTLKIQPAKLEDSAVYLCASSIGLAAPYEQYFGPGTRLTVT.